A single sample gave rise to the 30 T cell receptor beta chains below, sequenced in a study of CD8 T cells in ankylosing spondylitis. In TCRdb, the 5' RACE reads were re-called with MiXCR into one record per CDR3 protein. Altogether about 7,000 distinct CDR3 sequences are present, about 3% being singletons, with the ten largest covering approximately 35%. The sample was blood, either unsorted or a sorted T cell fraction (not recorded which). All receptors derive from a female donor with ankylosing spondylitis or in good health (not recorded which).

There are many counts of this clonotype. This chain joins TRBV9 and TRBJ1-3; a weak D match, TRBD1 (5 bases). The CDR3 spans 14 residues. V lost 0 bases and J lost 8, with 12 bases in between. CDR1 and CDR2 from the germline V gene are SGDLS and YYNGEE. This CDR3 is CASSVESRGDTIYF. The CDR3 coding sequence is TGTGCCAGCAGCGTAGAGTCAAGGGGTGACACCATATATTTT.

This clonotype is classed as medium-sized (0.01 to 0.1%). The chain is built from TRBV9 and TRBJ2-5, with 7 bases lining up with TRBD1. V shed 4 bases, J shed 2 bases, and the junction held 5 bases outside the gene matches. The CDR3 covers 14 residues. Germline V CDR1 and CDR2: SGDLS, YYNGEE. CDR3 nucleotide sequence: TGTGCCAGCAGCCCCCGGGACAGTCAAGAGACCCAGTACTTC. Encoded protein: CASSPRDSQETQYF.

This clonotype was recorded at least ten times. The rearrangement uses TRBV9 and TRBJ2-7; a possible D gene is TRBD1 (5 bases). This CDR3 spans 16 amino acids. V was clipped by 3 bases and J by 5 bases, with 21 bases between them. CDR1 is SGDLS, CDR2 YYNGEE, per germline. The CDR3 DNA reads TGTGCCAGCAGCGAGGGGATTGCGGACCTGGCCGACGAGCAGTACTTC. It translates to CASSEGIADLADEQYF.

In its sample, this clonotype was seen many times. V and J are TRBV9 and TRBJ2-4; 8 nucleotides agree with TRBD2. The germline gives CDR1 SGDLS, CDR2 YYNGEE. Trimming removed 2 bases from V and 8 bases from J; junction bases left unmatched: 6. The CDR3 sequence is 14 residues long. CDR3 loop: CASSVGSGGDIQYF. In DNA, the CDR3 is TGTGCCAGCAGCGTGGGAAGCGGGGGTGACATTCAGTACTTC. The complete variable domain, with remaining parts taken from reference TRBV9 and TRBJ2-4, reads DSGVTQTPKHLITATGQRVTLRCSPRSGDLSVYWYQQSLDQGLQFLIQYYNGEERAKGNILERFSAQQFPDLHSELNLSSLELGDSALYFCASSVGSGGDIQYFGAGTRLSVL.

This clonotype was counted at least ten times. The chain employs TRBV9 and TRBJ2-1, with 13 bases lining up with TRBD2. J was trimmed by 6 bases and V by 0 bases; bases with no gene match: 9. CDR1 is SGDLS and CDR2 is YYNGEE in the germline V gene. This CDR3 region has 18 residues. The CDR3 spells CASSVVGLAGEVANEQFF. The CDR3 DNA sequence: TGTGCCAGCAGCGTAGTTGGACTAGCGGGAGAGGTCGCCAATGAGCAGTTCTTC.

This clonotype is classed as medium-sized. The rearrangement links TRBV9 to TRBJ2-7, with D maybe TRBD1 (5 bases). The V and J ends lost 0 bases and 5 bases respectively, with 12 bases between them. Germline CDR1 is SGDLS and CDR2 is YYNGEE. CDR3 length equals 14 residues. The chain's CDR3 is CASSVEGFEDEQYF. The CDR3 coding sequence is TGTGCCAGCAGCGTAGAGGGGTTTGAGGACGAGCAGTACTTC.

This clonotype appeared many times. The chain employs TRBV9 and TRBJ2-1, with D maybe TRBD1 (6 bases). Germline V gene data show CDR1 as SGDLS and CDR2 as YYNGEE. The CDR3 sequence is 16 residues long. V lost 3 bases and J lost 4, with 17 bases in between. The CDR3 DNA reads TGTGCCAGCAGCGCTGACCCGGGACAACTTTACAATGAGCAGTTCTTC. Translated: CASSADPGQLYNEQFF.

This clonotype was found many times. The chain uses TRBV9 and TRBJ1-2, with TRBD1 as a possible D gene (5 bases). V gave up 0 bases and J gave up 0 bases, with 9 bases separating them. Germline loops: CDR1 SGDLS, CDR2 YYNGEE. The CDR3 totals 15 residues. CDR3 bases: TGTGCCAGCAGCGTAGGAGAGGGACCTAACTATGGCTACACCTTC. Translating it yields CASSVGEGPNYGYTF.

At least ten counts were recorded for this clonotype. The chain is built from TRBV9 and TRBJ2-1; no firm D call. The length of the CDR3 is 14 residues. The V gene's germline CDR1 is SGDLS and CDR2 YYNGEE. The ends were cut back, 0 bases at V and 8 bases at J, with 12 bases in the middle. CDR3 nucleotide sequence: TGTGCCAGCAGCGTAGCGGGTATTTGGGATGAGCAGTTCTTC. Encoded protein: CASSVAGIWDEQFF.

By sample fraction, this clonotype is medium-sized. This chain links TRBV12-3 or TRBV12-4 with TRBJ2-7, with D possibly being TRBD1 or TRBD2 (5 bases each). Trimming shortened V by 7 bases and J by 1 base, and 14 bases separated the two germline ends. CDR3 length: 14 amino acids. DNA for the CDR3: TGTGCCAGCAACACCGGGACGTCTTCCTACGAGCAGTACTTC. Translated: CASNTGTSSYEQYF.

This clonotype has a count of ten or more. The V call is TRBV9, the J call TRBJ2-2, with 10 bases matching TRBD1. V dropped 1 base and J dropped 2; count of bases not matched to a gene: 8. This CDR3 contains 18 residues. Germline assignment: CDR1 SGDLS and CDR2 YYNGEE. CDR3 nucleotide sequence: TGTGCCAGCAGCGTATGGACAGGGGGAAGAGATAACACCGGGGAGCTGTTTTTT. Translating gives CASSVWTGGRDNTGELFF.

This clonotype is labeled as medium-sized. This chain connects TRBV9 to TRBJ2-1; tentative D call: TRBD2 (5 bases). Trimming stripped 3 bases from V and 8 bases from J, with 9 bases between. This CDR3 region has 12 residues. Germline CDR1 and CDR2: SGDLS and YYNGEE. The CDR3 nucleotides read TGTGCCAGCAGCGCGGGAAGAGATGAGCAGTTCTTC. Amino acid sequence: CASSAGRDEQFF.

This clonotype was detected many times. V gene TRBV9 combines with J gene TRBJ2-1; the D is unclear. Germline V gene data show CDR1 as SGDLS and CDR2 as YYNGEE. There are 12 residues in the CDR3. The germline V and J ends were trimmed by 4 bases and 4 bases, with 6 bases remaining between them. In DNA, the CDR3 is TGTGCCAGCAGCCTCCGATACAATGAGCAGTTCTTC. Amino acid sequence: CASSLRYNEQFF.

This clonotype occurred many times. The chain joins TRBV9 to TRBJ2-2, with 11 bases identical to TRBD2. Trimming removed 3 bases from V and 4 bases from J; junction bases left unmatched: 5. This CDR3 is built from 16 residues. Germline V CDR1 and CDR2: SGDLS, YYNGEE. DNA of the CDR3: TGTGCCAGCAGCGCGACTAGCGGGGAGCTCACCGGGGAGCTGTTTTTT. It codes for CASSATSGELTGELFF.

In its sample, this clonotype ranks as medium-sized. The V and J genes are TRBV9 and TRBJ2-5, with 8 bases that match TRBD1. Unmatched junction bases numbered 8, after V lost 5 bases and J lost 5 bases. Looked up from germline, CDR1 is SGDLS and CDR2 is YYNGEE. There are 14 residues in the CDR3. The CDR3 region is CASSADRGVETQYF. As DNA, the CDR3 is TGTGCCAGCAGTGCCGACAGGGGTGTGGAGACCCAGTACTTC. The complete variable domain, with remaining parts taken from reference TRBV9 and TRBJ2-5, reads DSGVTQTPKHLITATGQRVTLRCSPRSGDLSVYWYQQSLDQGLQFLIQYYNGEERAKGNILERFSAQQFPDLHSELNLSSLELGDSALYFCASSADRGVETQYFGPGTRLLVL.

Relative to its sample, this clonotype is hyperexpanded. The chain joins TRBV9 to TRBJ1-2, with 10 bases fitting TRBD1. The germline V gene has CDR1 SGDLS and CDR2 YYNGEE. V was pared by 6 bases and J by 6 bases, with 8 bases of the junction left unmatched. The CDR3 extends over 14 amino acids. The CDR3 region has the DNA TGTGCCAGCACCCTCGGACAGGGGGTTGATGGCTACACCTTC. It specifies CASTLGQGVDGYTF.

This clonotype was picked up many times. This chain joins TRBV9 and TRBJ1-2; tentative D call: TRBD1 (5 bases). The length of the CDR3 is 14 residues. The V gene's germline CDR1 is SGDLS and CDR2 YYNGEE. Trimming removed 3 bases from V and 5 bases from J, with 14 bases in between. DNA for the CDR3: TGTGCCAGCAGCGGGGACGAAGGTGGTTATGGCTACACCTTC. Protein sequence: CASSGDEGGYGYTF.

This clonotype is termed medium-sized. The rearrangement links TRBV9 to TRBJ2-3; 7 nucleotides agree with TRBD1. The CDR3 is 13 residues long. Germline V gene lookup returns CDR1 SGDLS and CDR2 YYNGEE. J gave up 6 bases and V 1 base, and 2 bases lay outside the gene matches. CDR3 protein: CASSVTGVDTQYF. The CDR3 DNA follows: TGTGCCAGCAGCGTAACAGGGGTGGATACGCAGTATTTT. The complete variable domain, with remaining parts taken from reference TRBV9 and TRBJ2-3, reads DSGVTQTPKHLITATGQRVTLRCSPRSGDLSVYWYQQSLDQGLQFLIQYYNGEERAKGNILERFSAQQFPDLHSELNLSSLELGDSALYFCASSVTGVDTQYFGPGTRLTVL.

This clonotype was counted ten times or more. V usage is TRBV9 and J usage is TRBJ2-3; TRBD2 is a possible D gene (6 bases). Between the trimmed V and J ends, which lost 0 bases and 4 bases, there was a span of 9 bases. CDR1 and CDR2 (germline): SGDLS, YYNGEE. The CDR3 extends over 14 amino acids. The DNA of the CDR3 is TGTGCCAGCAGCGTAGCGGGAGTCCCAGATACGCAGTATTTT. This gives the protein CASSVAGVPDTQYF.

This clonotype was recorded at least ten times. This chain uses TRBV9 with TRBJ2-1; D call uncertain. The germline CDR1 and CDR2 sequences are SGDLS and YYNGEE. The CDR3 has 12 residues. V was shortened by 0 bases and J by 7 bases, with 5 bases between the two germline ends. CDR3 amino acids: CASSVGVNEQFF. Written as DNA, the CDR3 is TGTGCCAGCAGCGTAGGGGTAAATGAGCAGTTCTTC.

V is TRBV3-1 and J is TRBJ1-5; D ambiguous. The CDR3 has 15 amino acids. Trimming removed 11 bases from V and 6 bases from J, with 23 bases in between. Germline-derived CDR1 and CDR2 are LGHDT and YNNKEL (reference sequence). CDR3 sequence reads: CACSPSHIAIQPQHF. For the CDR3, the DNA is TGTGCCTGCTCCCCCTCCCATATAGCAATTCAGCCCCAGCATTTT.

This clonotype was counted at least ten times. This rearrangement joins TRBV9 to TRBJ2-1, with TRBD2 matching over 12 bases. The germline V gene has CDR1 SGDLS and CDR2 YYNGEE. V lost 4 bases and J lost 6; bases outside the gene matches: 5. The CDR3 is 15 residues long. The CDR3 spells CASSLTSGRSNEQFF. In nucleotides, the CDR3 is TGTGCCAGCAGCCTAACTAGCGGGAGGTCCAATGAGCAGTTCTTC.

This clonotype is medium-sized in the sample. The chain links TRBV9 to TRBJ2-1; no firm D call. Germline assignment: CDR1 SGDLS and CDR2 YYNGEE. V was cut by 4 bases and J by 7 bases, with 6 bases left in between. The CDR3 length is 11 residues. CDR3 protein: CASSQNNEQFF. The DNA of the CDR3 is TGTGCCAGCAGCCAAAATAATGAGCAGTTCTTC.

This clonotype showed up many times. The J gene is TRBJ1-1, the V gene TRBV9, with D perhaps matching TRBD1 (6 bases). Germline CDR1 reads SGDLS; CDR2 reads YYNGEE. Trimming took off 2 bases at V and 0 bases at J, with 11 bases between the two ends. The CDR3 is 15 residues long. CDR3 sequence reads: CASSVGRGLNTEAFF. The CDR3 DNA reads TGTGCCAGCAGCGTGGGGAGGGGGTTGAACACTGAAGCTTTCTTT.

This clonotype was seen at least ten times. The DNA for the CDR3 is TGTGCCAGCAGCCACGGCCTTGCGGGAGGGGTTGCCAATGAGCAGTTCTTC. It is translated as CASSHGLAGGVANEQFF. This sequence joins TRBV9 and TRBJ2-1; 9 bases align to TRBD2. CDR1 and CDR2 (germline): SGDLS, YYNGEE. J lost 6 bases, V lost 4 bases, and 14 bases had no gene match. This CDR3 comprises 17 residues. Supplemented by reference TRBV9 and TRBJ2-1, the full variable domain reads DSGVTQTPKHLITATGQRVTLRCSPRSGDLSVYWYQQSLDQGLQFLIQYYNGEERAKGNILERFSAQQFPDLHSELNLSSLELGDSALYFCASSHGLAGGVANEQFFGPGTRLTVL.

This clonotype was recorded many times. V is TRBV9 and J is TRBJ2-5, with D unclear. This CDR3 spans 14 amino acids. The germline V and J ends were trimmed by 0 bases and 4 bases, with 10 bases remaining between them. The germline CDR1 and CDR2 sequences are SGDLS and YYNGEE. CDR3 loop: CASSVGRSSETQYF. For the CDR3, the DNA is TGTGCCAGCAGCGTAGGAAGGAGCTCAGAGACCCAGTACTTC.

This clonotype was counted at least ten times. This chain uses TRBV9 with TRBJ2-5, with 9 bases that match TRBD1. The CDR3 consists of 21 residues. Trimming at V came to 3 bases and at J to 5 bases, leaving 26 bases not matched to a gene. Germline V gives CDR1 SGDLS, CDR2 YYNGEE. The CDR3 spells CASSDPRPGTGGPAEGETQYF. CDR3 bases: TGTGCCAGCAGCGACCCCCGACCGGGCACAGGGGGCCCGGCGGAGGGGGAGACCCAGTACTTC.

The table lists this clonotype with many counts. The V gene is TRBV9, the J gene TRBJ2-7; 7 bases align to TRBD2. The CDR3 length is 14 residues. The germline V gene has CDR1 SGDLS and CDR2 YYNGEE. Trimming at V came to 0 bases and at J to 4 bases, leaving 4 bases not matched to a gene. Written as DNA, the CDR3 is TGTGCCAGCAGCGTAGGAGCTAGCGGTTACGAGCAGTACTTC. Protein: CASSVGASGYEQYF.

This clonotype was counted many times. This chain uses TRBV9 with TRBJ2-5; D unresolved. This CDR3 has 14 residues. Germline V gene data show CDR1 as SGDLS and CDR2 as YYNGEE. Between the trimmed V and J ends, which lost 4 bases and 5 bases, there was a span of 15 bases. Written as DNA, the CDR3 is TGTGCCAGCAGCCCCCCCCGGAATGGGGAGACCCAGTACTTC. Translating gives CASSPPRNGETQYF.

This clonotype was counted only a few times. V and J are TRBV9 and TRBJ2-2; tentatively, D is TRBD1 (6 bases). There are 12 residues in the CDR3. The V end was cut by 3 bases, the J end by 8 bases, with 8 bases between. Germline V gives CDR1 SGDLS, CDR2 YYNGEE. DNA of the CDR3: TGTGCCAGCAGCGCACAGGGAGGGGAGCTGTTTTTT. Amino acid sequence: CASSAQGGELFF.